These 28 T cell receptor beta chains came from one sample sequenced in a study of Ad26.COV2.S vaccination and SARS-CoV-2 variants. Treatment reported: 15 to 20 received Ad26.COV2.S at low or high dose, single or two shots; roughly 5 received placebo; per-sample allocation not given. Sampling was done on day 63 after the first vaccine or placebo injection. Sequencing used immunoSEQ multiplex PCR; TCRdb keeps in-frame clones, though not all of them. The sample lists about 350,000 clones, roughly 85% occurring once. Source: peripheral blood, taken in a trial of Ad26.COV2.S vaccine versus placebo. The source is a person between 18 and 65 years old who received the Ad26.COV2.S COVID-19 vaccine or a placebo.

This sequence joins TRBV7-2 and TRBJ1-1; D remains ambiguous. The germline CDR1 and CDR2 sequences are SGHTA and FQGNSA. Trimming stripped 5 bases from V and 0 bases from J, with 13 bases between. The CDR3 runs 15 residues. The DNA for the CDR3 is TGTGCCAGCAGCCGCCGTTCAGCCATGAACACTGAAGCTTTCTTT. Translating gives CASSRRSAMNTEAFF.

The V gene is TRBV6-1, the J gene TRBJ2-3; TRBD1 matches 9 bases. V lost 3 bases to trimming and J lost 2 bases; unmatched junction nucleotides: 9. This CDR3 region has 17 residues. Germline V lookup: CDR1 MNHNS, CDR2 SASEGT. The CDR3 sequence: CASSDTPGTGYTDTQYF. CDR3 DNA: TGTGCCAGCAGTGACACCCCCGGGACAGGGTACACAGATACGCAGTATTTT.

The chain combines TRBV9 with TRBJ1-6; 7 bases align to TRBD1. The CDR3 extends over 15 amino acids. With V trimmed by 0 bases and J by 9 bases, 6 bases remained unmatched. The germline V gene has CDR1 SGDLS and CDR2 YYNGEE. CDR3 protein: CASSVEGTDVSPLHF. DNA of the CDR3: TGTGCCAGCAGCGTAGAGGGGACAGATGTTTCACCCCTCCACTTT.

The V and J genes are TRBV7-2 and TRBJ2-3; possible D gene TRBD2, 6 bases. Germline V gene data show CDR1 as SGHTA and CDR2 as FQGNSA. The V and J ends lost 5 bases and 4 bases respectively, with 7 bases between them. The CDR3 runs 12 residues. The CDR3 bases are TGTGCCAGCAGCGGGGGGTCAGATACGCAGTATTTT. It encodes CASSGGSDTQYF.

This rearrangement joins TRBV29-1 to TRBJ1-1, with D uncertain. CDR1 is SQVTM, CDR2 ANQGSEA, per germline. The CDR3 runs 15 residues. Between the trimmed V and J ends, which lost 8 bases and 1 base, there was a span of 20 bases. CDR3 loop: CSSGNVRVGNTEAFF. CDR3 in DNA: TGCAGCTCCGGGAATGTTAGGGTCGGGAACACTGAAGCTTTCTTT.

This clone was seen more than once but under ten times. The chain recombines TRBV6-5 with TRBJ2-7; the match to TRBD2 covers 8 bases. There are 14 residues in the CDR3. Per germline, CDR1 MNHEY and CDR2 SVGAGI. Trimming at V came to 6 bases and at J to 4 bases, leaving 8 bases not matched to a gene. The CDR3 DNA reads TGTGCCAGCAGACCCGCGGGGGGCTGGTACGAGCAGTACTTC. This sequence encodes CASRPAGGWYEQYF.

The V call is TRBV28, the J call TRBJ2-4, with 9 nucleotides matching TRBD1. Trimming took 3 bases from V and 6 from J; bases not matched to a gene: 9. Germline loops: CDR1 MDHEN, CDR2 SYDVKM. The CDR3 is 16 amino acids. The CDR3 protein is CASSFTGTGRGNIQYF. In DNA, the CDR3 is TGTGCCAGCAGTTTTACCGGGACAGGGCGAGGAAACATTCAGTACTTC.

The chain has TRBV7-2 and TRBJ2-2, with D unresolved. The CDR3 contains 15 residues. Germline values: CDR1 SGHTA, CDR2 FQGNSA. With 6 bases removed from V and 3 bases from J, the gap between germline ends came to 14 bases. Here the CDR3 reads CASRSAPSYTGELFF. CDR3 sequence (DNA): TGTGCCAGCAGGTCAGCCCCGAGTTACACCGGGGAGCTGTTTTTT.

The gene calls are TRBV5-5 and TRBJ1-2; D unresolved. CDR3 size: 15 residues. Per germline, CDR1 SGHKS and CDR2 YYEKEE (reference sequence). V lost 1 base, J lost 3 bases, and 13 bases lay in between. The CDR3 loop reads CASSLSPDLYYGYTF. As DNA, the CDR3 is TGTGCCAGCAGCTTGTCGCCTGATCTTTACTATGGCTACACCTTC.

The rearrangement links TRBV5-4 to TRBJ2-5, with D perhaps being TRBD1 or TRBD2 (5 bases each). This CDR3 has 15 amino acids. In germline, CDR1 is SGHNT, CDR2 YYREEE (reference sequence). V shed 1 base and J shed 0 bases, with 10 bases lying between them. CDR3 protein: CASSLFEGYQETQYF. In DNA form, the CDR3 reads TGTGCCAGCAGCTTGTTCGAGGGGTACCAAGAGACCCAGTACTTC.

The rearrangement joins TRBV14 to TRBJ2-1; D gene unclear. This CDR3 is 15 amino acids long. V lost 4 bases and J lost 1, with 11 bases in between. Germline V CDR1 and CDR2: SGHDN, FVKESK. The CDR3 protein is CASSRYTSSYNEQFF. CDR3 nucleotides: TGTGCCAGCAGCCGATACACGAGTTCCTACAATGAGCAGTTCTTC.

The V call is TRBV28, the J call TRBJ1-1; the D gene is possibly TRBD1 (6 bases). The CDR3 extends over 19 amino acids. V lost 2 bases to trimming and J lost 0 bases, with 22 bases between them. The germline CDR1 and CDR2 sequences are MDHEN and SYDVKM. CDR3 in amino acids: CASSLMSQGPGTLNTEAFF. The CDR3 DNA reads as TGTGCCAGCAGTTTAATGAGCCAGGGACCGGGGACACTGAACACTGAAGCTTTCTTT.

The J gene is TRBJ2-6, the V gene TRBV4-3; D is unresolved. Germline lookup yields CDR1 LGHNA and CDR2 YSLEER. V lost 1 base to trimming and J lost 1 base, with 11 bases between them. The CDR3 length is 17 residues. CDR3 sequence reads: CASSQGPPKSGANVLTF. The CDR3, as DNA: TGCGCCAGCAGCCAAGGCCCCCCCAAGTCTGGGGCCAACGTCCTGACTTTC.

This chain uses TRBV14 with TRBJ2-1; D gene unclear. The CDR3 is 16 residues long. Deletions cut 4 bases from V and 2 bases from J, with 15 bases between. From germline, CDR1 is SGHDN and CDR2 FVKESK. The CDR3 coding sequence is TGTGCCAGCAGCCCTTTCCCGGACGGCGCCTACAATGAGCAGTTCTTC. Its translation is CASSPFPDGAYNEQFF.

The V and J genes are TRBV30 and TRBJ1-2; D gene uncertain. The CDR3 has 13 amino acids. V was cut by 3 bases and J by 3 bases, with 11 bases left in between. CDR1 and CDR2 (germline): GTSNPN, SVGIG (reference sequence). As DNA, the CDR3 is TGTGCCTGGAGGGCCAAGGATTACTATGGCTACACCTTC. Translated: CAWRAKDYYGYTF.

The chain recombines TRBV19 with TRBJ2-1, with 11 positions matching TRBD2. Unmatched junction bases numbered 7, after V lost 3 bases and J lost 3 bases. The CDR3 has 17 amino acids. Germline CDR1 and CDR2: LNHDA and SQIVND (reference sequence). CDR3 in amino acids: CASSILRGTSGYNEQFF. Written as DNA, the CDR3 is TGTGCCAGTAGTATTCTGAGGGGGACTAGCGGCTACAATGAGCAGTTCTTC.

This clone has a handful of counts. V and J are TRBV11-2 and TRBJ2-3; 7 bases are shared with TRBD2. The CDR3 is 15 amino acids. Germline-derived CDR1 and CDR2 are SGHAT and FQNNGV. The V segment lost 1 base and the J segment 3 bases; nucleotides outside the gene matches: 4. CDR3 coding DNA: TGTGCCAGCAGCTTAGGCGGGAGACTGACAGATACGCAGTATTTT. It is translated as CASSLGGRLTDTQYF.

For the CDR3, the DNA is TGTGCCACTACGGAGGGGGCGGGACAGCCCCAGCATTTT. As protein: CATTEGAGQPQHF. This chain joins TRBV24-1 and TRBJ1-5; 7 bases are shared with TRBD1. Germline CDR1 is KGHDR and CDR2 is SFDVKD. This CDR3 is built from 13 residues. V dropped 10 bases and J dropped 7; count of bases not matched to a gene: 9.

V usage is TRBV2 and J usage is TRBJ1-5; D perhaps matches TRBD1 (5 bases). Germline CDR1 SNHLY, CDR2 FYNNEI. This CDR3 comprises 13 residues. V was shortened by 11 bases and J by 1 base, with 12 bases between the two germline ends. The CDR3 here is CAAGTESNQPQHF. The CDR3 nucleotides are TGTGCCGCCGGGACGGAGAGCAATCAGCCCCAGCATTTT.

CDR3 protein: CSVLLAVGVSQTQYF. Here the CDR3 DNA reads TGCAGCGTTTTACTAGCGGTGGGAGTGTCGCAGACCCAGTACTTC. V and J are TRBV29-1 and TRBJ2-5; 8 positions match TRBD2. The germline V gene has CDR1 SQVTM and CDR2 ANQGSEA. This CDR3 is 15 amino acids long. Trimming at V came to 5 bases and at J to 6 bases, leaving 14 bases not matched to a gene.

The V call is TRBV12-3 or TRBV12-4, the J call TRBJ2-2; D is uncertain. This CDR3 spans 12 amino acids. V gave up 2 bases and J gave up 6 bases, with 4 bases separating them. DNA for the CDR3: TGTGCCAGCAGTTTATCCTCCGGGGAGCTGTTTTTT. Translation: CASSLSSGELFF.

The V gene is TRBV6-2 or TRBV6-3, the J gene TRBJ2-7, with a tentative D call TRBD1 (6 bases). Trimming stripped 5 bases from V and 2 bases from J, with 13 bases between. Germline loops: CDR1 MNHEY, CDR2 SVGEGT. This CDR3 region has 14 residues. CDR3 DNA: TGTGCCAGCAGTATCCGGGACAATGCCTACGAGCAGTACTTC. Encoded protein: CASSIRDNAYEQYF.

The chain has TRBV18 and TRBJ1-2; D remains unclear. CDR1 is KGHSH, CDR2 LQKENI, per germline. Trimming took off 2 bases at V and 6 bases at J, with 10 bases between the two ends. The CDR3 consists of 13 residues. CDR3 loop: CASSPSGLDGYTF. CDR3 sequence (DNA): TGTGCCAGCTCACCAAGCGGATTGGATGGCTACACCTTC.

This rearrangement joins TRBV19 to TRBJ2-5, with 8 bases fitting TRBD1. Germline CDR1 LNHDA, CDR2 SQIVND (reference sequence). With 1 base clipped from V and 5 bases from J, the junction kept 6 bases outside the gene matches. This CDR3 comprises 15 residues. The CDR3 sequence: CASSIAAGGAETQYF. The DNA for the CDR3 is TGTGCCAGTAGTATAGCGGCAGGGGGCGCGGAGACCCAGTACTTC.

The chain links TRBV3-1 (or the pseudogene TRBV3-2) to TRBJ2-5; 11 bases agree with TRBD2. Per germline, CDR1 LGHDT and CDR2 YNNKEL (reference sequence). J was trimmed by 5 bases and V by 0 bases; bases with no gene match: 11. CDR3 length equals 18 residues. This CDR3 is CASSQDSNLAGGPETQYF. The CDR3 DNA sequence: TGTGCCAGCAGCCAAGATAGCAACCTAGCGGGAGGACCGGAGACCCAGTACTTC.

The genes are TRBV4-2 and TRBJ2-1; a possible D gene is TRBD2 (5 bases). Germline lookup yields CDR1 LGHNA and CDR2 YNFKEQ. Trimming removed 0 bases at V and 9 bases at J, with 12 bases between. The CDR3 is 14 amino acids. Written as DNA, the CDR3 is TGTGCCAGCAGCCAAGATGCCCAGGCGGGTGAGCAGTTCTTC. Translated: CASSQDAQAGEQFF.

This clone was detected ten times or more. V is TRBV5-1 and J is TRBJ1-5; a weak D match, TRBD1 (6 bases). CDR1 is SGHRS, CDR2 YFSETQ, per germline. This CDR3 has 15 residues. V lost 5 bases and J 0 bases, leaving 12 bases between the germline ends. The CDR3 protein is CASRLGQNSNQPQHF. CDR3 nucleotides: TGCGCCAGCAGACTGGGACAAAATAGCAATCAGCCCCAGCATTTT.

The chain joins TRBV7-2 to TRBJ2-7; 8 bases fit TRBD2. CDR1 is SGHTA and CDR2 is FQGNSA in the germline V gene. The CDR3 is 18 amino acids. V lost 1 base to trimming and J lost 7 bases; unmatched junction nucleotides: 18. The CDR3 region is CASSLVDSLTGGRWEQYF. The CDR3 coding sequence is TGTGCCAGCAGCTTAGTGGATTCGCTGACGGGAGGGCGTTGGGAGCAGTACTTC. Together with reference TRBV7-2 and TRBJ2-7, the CDR3 gives the full variable domain: GAGVSQSPSNKVTEKGKDVELRCDPISGHTALYWYRQSLGQGLEFLIYFQGNSAPDKSGLPSDRFSAERTGGSVSTLTIQRTQQEDSAVYLCASSLVDSLTGGRWEQYFGPGTRLTVT.